This T cell receptor beta chain was sequenced for a study of cytomegalovirus exposure and HLA in healthy donors. Regarding the study as a whole: A list of 164 TCR beta chains associated with cytomegalovirus was given. The number of N-insertions in an Asian-associated ancestry cluster was reportedly below the approximately 680-donor mean in a later analysis. On later analysis, the bulk of CMV-associated TCR beta chains appeared to be HLA-restricted. Rates of TCR association differed by HLA locus in a later analysis, with DRB1 highest and HLA-C lowest.

The PCR made use of 60 Vbeta and 13 Jbeta primers. Some clones are missing from TCRdb's copy, which holds only in-frame ones; the method was immunoSEQ multiplex PCR. Found here are around 110,000 clones, about 70% of them singletons; the top ten hold approximately 0.9%. As regards this clone: Its antigen is currently unknown.

In germline, CDR1 is MNHEY, CDR2 SMNVEV (reference sequence). V dropped 0 bases and J dropped 0 bases, with 15 bases sitting between them. The CDR3 sequence is 19 residues long. This chain uses TRBV27 with TRBJ2-6; unclear D gene. The material sequenced was PBMCs. This receptor was taken from a woman aged 25 to 39 in good health and CMV-seronegative. The CDR3 reads CASSLSTPSQHSGANVLTF. The DNA for the CDR3 is TGTGCCAGCAGTTTATCGACCCCCTCACAGCACTCTGGGGCCAACGTCCTGACTTTC.